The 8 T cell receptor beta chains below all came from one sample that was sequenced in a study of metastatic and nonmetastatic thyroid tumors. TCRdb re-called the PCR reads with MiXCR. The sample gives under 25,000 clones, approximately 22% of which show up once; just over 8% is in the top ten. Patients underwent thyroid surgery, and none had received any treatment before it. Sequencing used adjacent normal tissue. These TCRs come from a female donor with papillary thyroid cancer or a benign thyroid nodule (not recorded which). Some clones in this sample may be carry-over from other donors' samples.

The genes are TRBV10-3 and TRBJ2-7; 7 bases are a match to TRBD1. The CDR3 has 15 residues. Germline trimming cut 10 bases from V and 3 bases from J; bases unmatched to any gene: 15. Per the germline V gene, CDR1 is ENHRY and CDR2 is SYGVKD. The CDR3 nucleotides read TGTGCCACCTCAGCGGATATTCAGGGGGACTACGAGCAGTACTTC. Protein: CATSADIQGDYEQYF.

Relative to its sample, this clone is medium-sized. CDR3 in amino acids: CASSRGDHTEAFF. In DNA, the CDR3 is TGTGCCAGCAGCCGGGGGGACCACACTGAAGCTTTCTTT. The rearrangement joins TRBV7-9 to TRBJ1-1, with D tentatively TRBD1 (5 bases). This CDR3 contains 13 residues. Germline loops: CDR1 SEHNR, CDR2 FQNEAQ (reference sequence). V lost 5 bases, J lost 3 bases, and 10 bases lay in between.

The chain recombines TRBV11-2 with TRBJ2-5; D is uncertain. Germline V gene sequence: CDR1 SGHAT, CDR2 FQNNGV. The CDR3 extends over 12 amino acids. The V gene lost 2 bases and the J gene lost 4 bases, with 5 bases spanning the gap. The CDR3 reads CASSLTGETQYF. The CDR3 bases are TGTGCCAGCAGCTTAACGGGAGAGACCCAGTACTTC.

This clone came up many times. The CDR3, as DNA: TGTGCCAGCAGCTCCACCCCATCGGCGGGAGCTTCCTACAATGAGCAGTTCTTC. Protein: CASSSTPSAGASYNEQFF. The genes are TRBV7-6 and TRBJ2-1, with 7 bases that match TRBD2. The germline gives CDR1 SGHVS, CDR2 FNYEAQ. The CDR3 runs to 18 residues. V shed 4 bases and J 1 base; nucleotides not matched to a gene: 13.

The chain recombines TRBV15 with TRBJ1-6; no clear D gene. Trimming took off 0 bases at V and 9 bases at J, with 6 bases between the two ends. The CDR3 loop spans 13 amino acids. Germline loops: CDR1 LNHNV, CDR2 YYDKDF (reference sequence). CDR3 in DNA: TGTGCCACCAGCAGAGATTTTGGTTCACCCCTCCACTTT. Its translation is CATSRDFGSPLHF.

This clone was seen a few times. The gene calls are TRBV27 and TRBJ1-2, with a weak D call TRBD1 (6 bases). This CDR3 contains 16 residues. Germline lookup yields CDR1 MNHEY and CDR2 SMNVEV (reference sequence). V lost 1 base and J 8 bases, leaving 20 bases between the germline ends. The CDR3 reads CASSLYTPGVGGGYTF. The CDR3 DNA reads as TGTGCCAGCAGTTTATACACCCCAGGGGTTGGGGGGGGCTACACCTTC.

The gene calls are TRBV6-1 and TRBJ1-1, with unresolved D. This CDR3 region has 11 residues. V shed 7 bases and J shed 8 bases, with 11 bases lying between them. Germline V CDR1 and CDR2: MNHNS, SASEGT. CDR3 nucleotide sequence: TGTGCCAGCATTGGAATTGCAGAAGCTTTCTTT. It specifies CASIGIAEAFF.

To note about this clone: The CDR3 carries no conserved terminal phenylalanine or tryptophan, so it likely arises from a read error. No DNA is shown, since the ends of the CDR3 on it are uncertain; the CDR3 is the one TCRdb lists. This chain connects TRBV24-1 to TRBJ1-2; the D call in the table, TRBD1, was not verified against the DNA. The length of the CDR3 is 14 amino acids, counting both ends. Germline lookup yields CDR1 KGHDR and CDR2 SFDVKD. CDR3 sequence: CATSEIRGQGIAPV.